This entry lists 11 T cell receptor beta chains sequenced from one sample in a study of metastatic and nonmetastatic thyroid tumors. Prior to thyroid surgery, none of the patients had received any treatment. With MiXCR, TCRdb reprocessed the PCR reads. The sample contains some 23,000 clones, about 25% of which appear only once. The source material was tumor tissue. The source is a female donor with papillary thyroid cancer or a benign thyroid nodule (not recorded which). Some clones in this sample may be carry-over from other donors' samples.

The chain combines TRBV27 with TRBJ2-3, with 9 positions matching TRBD1. The germline V gene has CDR1 MNHEY and CDR2 SMNVEV (reference sequence). V lost 0 bases, J lost 4 bases, and 11 bases stayed unmatched. This CDR3 has 18 amino acids. The CDR3 spells CASSLSGTGLSVADTQYF. CDR3 in DNA: TGTGCCAGCAGTTTATCTGGGACAGGGCTCTCTGTTGCAGATACGCAGTATTTT.

In its sample, this clone ranks as medium-sized. V and J are TRBV6-1 and TRBJ2-7; no firm D call. V shed 5 bases and J shed 2 bases, with 19 bases lying between them. This CDR3 has 16 amino acids. The germline CDR1 and CDR2 sequences are MNHNS and SASEGT. The CDR3 region is CASSTLKAGPAYEQYF. CDR3 sequence (DNA): TGTGCCAGCAGTACGTTAAAAGCCGGGCCGGCCTACGAGCAGTACTTC.

In its sample, this clone was seen many times. The CDR3 sequence is CASSSRDRGLIGNQPQHF. CDR3 DNA: TGTGCCAGCAGCTCCCGGGACAGAGGATTGATTGGGAATCAGCCCCAGCATTTT. The chain employs TRBV11-1 and TRBJ1-5, with 7 bases identical to TRBD1. CDR3 length: 18 amino acids. V shed 4 bases and J 4 bases; nucleotides not matched to a gene: 16. In germline, CDR1 is SGHAT, CDR2 FQDESV (reference sequence).

In its sample, this clone was seen many times. Possible read error: a much larger clone is one base away. The V and J genes are TRBV20-1 and TRBJ1-5; D gene uncertain. The V end lost 6 bases, the J end lost 5 bases, and 14 bases lay between the germline ends. Germline V gives CDR1 DFQATT, CDR2 SNEGSKA (reference sequence). CDR3 size: 13 residues. The CDR3 protein is CSAEGPGHQPQHF. DNA of the CDR3: TGCAGTGCCGAAGGACCGGGCCATCAGCCCCAGCATTTT.

In this sample, this clone turned up a few times. The J gene is TRBJ2-2, the V gene TRBV24-1, with D hard to call. Germline-derived CDR1 and CDR2 are KGHDR and SFDVKD. This CDR3 contains 13 residues. With 2 bases removed from V and 5 bases from J, the gap between germline ends came to 5 bases. The CDR3 loop reads CATSDYMTGELFF. The CDR3 nucleotides are TGTGCCACCAGTGATTACATGACCGGGGAGCTGTTTTTT.

This clone was seen ten or more times. Its ends do not fully match the called genes, so a read error is possible. The V gene is TRBV2, the J gene TRBJ2-7; D possibly corresponds to TRBD2 (5 bases). The CDR3 length is 11 residues. Germline CDR1 reads SNHLY; CDR2 reads FYNNEI. CDR3 DNA sequence: TGTGCCAGCAGTGAACCGGGGAAGCCGCACTTC. Encoded protein: CASSEPGKPHF.

V is TRBV6-2 or TRBV6-3 and J is TRBJ2-7; 10 nucleotides match TRBD2. The germline V gene encodes CDR1 MNHEY and CDR2 SVGEGT. This CDR3 comprises 16 residues. Trimming at V came to 0 bases and at J to 4 bases, leaving 6 bases not matched to a gene. The CDR3 protein is CASSYSARTSGYEQYF. The CDR3 DNA reads as TGTGCCAGCAGTTACTCCGCGAGGACTAGCGGTTACGAGCAGTACTTC.

The chain is built from TRBV11-2 and TRBJ2-1, with 8 bases that match TRBD2. Trimming cost V 10 bases and J 8 bases; bases outside gene matches: 16. The CDR3 sequence is 15 residues long. CDR1 and CDR2 (germline): SGHAT, FQNNGV. CDR3 coding DNA: TGTGCCACCTCTTTTTTCGGGAGGGCCCTCGATGAGCAGTTCTTC. Protein: CATSFFGRALDEQFF. Based on the CDR3 plus reference TRBV11-2 and TRBJ2-1, the full variable domain is EAGVAQSPRYKIIEKRQSVAFWCNPISGHATLYWYQQILGQGPKLLIQFQNNGVVDDSQLPKDRFSAERLKGVDSTLKIQPAKLEDSAVYLCATSFFGRALDEQFFGPGTRLTVL.

This clone was counted between two and nine times. V gene TRBV12-3 or TRBV12-4 combines with J gene TRBJ2-1; 11 bases are shared with TRBD2. The CDR3 runs 15 residues. J lost 4 bases, V lost 5 bases, and 4 bases had no gene match. The CDR3 region has the DNA TGTGCCAGCAGTCACACTAGCGGGAGTTACAATGAGCAGTTCTTC. It specifies CASSHTSGSYNEQFF.

With regard to this clone: An end of the junction does not agree with germline; a read error may underlie this. J is TRBJ1-1 and V is TRBV2; D is possibly TRBD1 (5 bases). The germline V gene has CDR1 SNHLY and CDR2 FYNNEI. The CDR3 is made up of 14 amino acids. CDR3 in amino acids: CASSDQGPGNEAFF. CDR3 coding DNA: TGTGCCAGCAGTGACCAGGGCCCGGGTAATGAAGCCTTCTTT.

The table lists this clone with many counts. The chain is built from TRBV20-1 and TRBJ1-2; unclear D gene. The CDR3 runs 13 residues. Trimming took off 2 bases at V and 2 bases at J, with 9 bases between the two ends. Germline-derived CDR1 and CDR2 are DFQATT and SNEGSKA (reference sequence). The CDR3 sequence is CSARRPSNYGYTF. DNA of the CDR3: TGCAGTGCTAGACGCCCGTCCAACTATGGCTACACCTTC.